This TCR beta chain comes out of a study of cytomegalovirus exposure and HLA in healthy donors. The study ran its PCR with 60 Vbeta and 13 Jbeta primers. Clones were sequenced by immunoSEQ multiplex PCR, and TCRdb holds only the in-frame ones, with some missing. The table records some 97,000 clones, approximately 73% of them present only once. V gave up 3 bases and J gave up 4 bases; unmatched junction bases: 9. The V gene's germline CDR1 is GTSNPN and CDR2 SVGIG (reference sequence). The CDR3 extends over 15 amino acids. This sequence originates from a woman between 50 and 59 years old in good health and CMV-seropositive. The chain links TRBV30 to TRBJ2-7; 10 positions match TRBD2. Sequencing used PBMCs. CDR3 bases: TGTGCCTGGAGCGGGGCCCTAGCGGGAGTATACGAGCAGTACTTC. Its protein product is CAWSGALAGVYEQYF.